This T cell receptor beta chain was recovered during a study of T and B cells in COVID-19 patients. BIOMED2 TRB-A/B primer pools were used in multiplex TRB PCR. TCRdb reanalysed the multiplex PCR reads using MiXCR and keeps one entry per CDR3 protein. The sample has roughly 15,000 distinct CDR3 sequences, about 26% seen once. Blood genomic DNA input for TRB amplification was roughly 230-550 ng. The sequenced sample consisted of blood. The source is a human donor who had recovered from COVID-19.

DNA for the CDR3: TGTGCCAGCAGCCAAGATGGACAGACCCAAGAGACCCAGTACTTC. Translating it yields CASSQDGQTQETQYF. The V and J genes are TRBV4-2 and TRBJ2-5; weak D call: TRBD1 (6 bases). CDR1 and CDR2 from the germline V gene are LGHNA and YNFKEQ. Trimming removed 0 bases from V and 1 base from J, with 9 bases in between. The CDR3 has 15 amino acids.